The 32 T cell receptor beta chains below were found in one sample sequenced in a study of CXCR3-negative and CXCR3-positive naive CD8 T cells. UMI-labeled 5' RACE yielded the TRB cDNA libraries. TCRdb re-called the 5' RACE reads; every CDR3 protein appears as one record, without DNA. The table for this sample gives over 100,000 distinct CDR3 sequences. Sequenced sample: naive CXCR3- CD8+ T cells from blood. This sample's subset: CD45RO-CCR7+CD27+CD95- naive CD8+ T cells lacking CXCR3 (TNR3-). These receptors were collected from a human donor in good health. Some clones in this sample may be carry-over from other donors' samples.

This sequence joins TRBV7-9 and TRBJ2-7; absent DNA, TCRdb's TRBD2 call cannot be checked. Germline loops: CDR1 SEHNR, CDR2 FQNEAQ (reference sequence). This CDR3 is built from 16 residues. The CDR3 loop reads CASSLSSGGLPYEQYF.

The chain recombines TRBV7-6 with TRBJ2-3. The germline CDR1 and CDR2 sequences are SGHVS and FNYEAQ. This CDR3 is built from 11 residues. The CDR3 sequence is CASSDANTQYF.

The rearrangement links TRBV5-1 to TRBJ1-4; TCRdb gives TRBD1 as the D gene, but with no DNA this cannot be confirmed. CDR3 length: 15 amino acids. Germline assignment: CDR1 SGHRS and CDR2 YFSETQ. The CDR3 here is CASSSDRGRGEKLFF. The variable domain in full, completed from reference TRBV5-1 and TRBJ1-4, reads KAGVTQTPRYLIKTRGQQVTLSCSPISGHRSVSWYQQTPGQGLQFLFEYFSETQRNKGNFPGRFSGRQFSNSRSEMNVSTLELGDSALYLCASSSDRGRGEKLFFGSGTQLSVL.

The chain has TRBV29-1 and TRBJ2-7; the D gene TCRdb calls, TRBD1, cannot be checked with no DNA. The CDR3 spans 16 residues. Germline V gene sequence: CDR1 SQVTM, CDR2 ANQGSEA. The CDR3 spells CSVLLPGHKKINEQYF.

This chain links TRBV7-6 with TRBJ2-7; TCRdb's D gene call, TRBD2, goes unchecked for lack of DNA. The CDR3 length is 15 residues. Germline lookup yields CDR1 SGHVS and CDR2 FNYEAQ. The CDR3 sequence is CASSFAEGGSYEQYF.

The rearrangement joins TRBV4-3 to TRBJ1-1; TCRdb outputs TRBD1, but without DNA this stays unchecked. This CDR3 contains 16 residues. In germline, CDR1 is LGHNA, CDR2 YSLEER. CDR3 protein: CASSQDGVRGTTEAFF.

The chain links TRBV29-1 to TRBJ1-1. The V gene's germline CDR1 is SQVTM and CDR2 ANQGSEA. This CDR3 contains 12 residues. The CDR3 is CSVDEGDTEAFF.

The rearrangement links TRBV20-1 to TRBJ2-7; without DNA, the TCRdb call of TRBD1 cannot be checked. Germline lookup yields CDR1 DFQATT and CDR2 SNEGSKA (reference sequence). The CDR3 runs 11 residues. The CDR3 sequence is CSAKPGGEQYF.

The rearrangement joins TRBV12-3 or TRBV12-4 to TRBJ2-3; TCRdb proposes TRBD1, but this gene call is untestable without DNA. The CDR3 has 14 amino acids. The CDR3 loop is CASGGGGPTDTQYF.

J is TRBJ2-1 and V is TRBV20-1; TCRdb picks TRBD1, but there is no DNA to check that call. The germline V gene has CDR1 DFQATT and CDR2 SNEGSKA (reference sequence). The CDR3 is made up of 16 amino acids. The CDR3 region is CSASHPHRGANNEQFF.

V gene TRBV29-1 combines with J gene TRBJ2-3; TCRdb returns TRBD2, unconfirmable since there is no DNA. This CDR3 region has 15 residues. Germline CDR1 SQVTM, CDR2 ANQGSEA. This CDR3 is CSGLAGGPVTDTQYF.

The J gene is TRBJ2-7, the V gene TRBV28; the TRBD2 assignment by TCRdb is unverifiable without DNA. This CDR3 has 15 amino acids. Germline CDR1 reads MDHEN; CDR2 reads SYDVKM. This CDR3 is CASKLTGTSTGEQYF.

The CDR3: CASSYSSSGGYYEQFF. The chain uses TRBV6-5 and TRBJ2-1; TCRdb picks TRBD2, but there is no DNA to check that call. The CDR3 length is 16 residues. CDR1 MNHEY and CDR2 SVGAGI come from the germline V gene.

This chain connects TRBV3-1 to TRBJ2-3; TCRdb's assignment of TRBD2 cannot be checked, as there is no DNA. CDR3 length: 15 residues. Germline values: CDR1 LGHDT, CDR2 YNNKEL (reference sequence). CDR3 residues: CASSQGTRNTDTQYF.

The chain joins TRBV5-1 to TRBJ2-7; the D gene TCRdb calls, TRBD2, cannot be checked with no DNA. Germline CDR1 SGHRS, CDR2 YFSETQ. The CDR3 consists of 12 residues. CDR3: CATTDGINEQYF.

The chain joins TRBV2 to TRBJ1-1; absent DNA, TCRdb's TRBD1 call cannot be checked. Germline-derived CDR1 and CDR2 are SNHLY and FYNNEI. The CDR3 is 13 residues long. This chain's CDR3 is CASIPRGGTEAFF.

The genes are TRBV9 and TRBJ2-7; TCRdb returns TRBD2, unconfirmable since there is no DNA. Per germline, CDR1 SGDLS and CDR2 YYNGEE. There are 13 residues in the CDR3. The CDR3 loop is CASSVLAGGEQYF.

The rearrangement uses TRBV6-5 and TRBJ2-7; the D gene TCRdb calls, TRBD1, cannot be checked with no DNA. CDR3 length equals 15 residues. Germline values: CDR1 MNHEY, CDR2 SVGAGI. CDR3 sequence: CASSYSRGEAYEQYF.

The chain combines TRBV29-1 with TRBJ1-2. Germline values: CDR1 SQVTM, CDR2 ANQGSEA. CDR3 length: 14 amino acids. CDR3 sequence: CSVVPGDKSGGYTF.

The chain has TRBV9 and TRBJ2-1; without DNA, the TCRdb call of TRBD1 cannot be checked. Germline assignment: CDR1 SGDLS and CDR2 YYNGEE. The CDR3 has 14 residues. CDR3 amino acids: CASTPGGLWNEQFF.

The V and J genes are TRBV19 and TRBJ2-1; TCRdb proposes TRBD2, but this gene call is untestable without DNA. This CDR3 spans 14 amino acids. CDR1 is LNHDA, CDR2 SQIVND, per germline (reference sequence). CDR3 sequence: CASAWLGDANEQFF.

This rearrangement joins TRBV7-3 to TRBJ2-1; as DNA is missing, the TRBD2 call by TCRdb cannot be tested. The CDR3 runs 14 residues. Germline V CDR1 and CDR2: SGHTA, FQGTGA. The CDR3: CASSLTGTNNEQFF.

V usage is TRBV4-1 and J usage is TRBJ1-5. The CDR3 totals 13 residues. Germline assignment: CDR1 MGHRA and CDR2 YSYEKL. The CDR3 sequence: CASSPKVNQPQHF.

V gene TRBV6-2 or TRBV6-3 combines with J gene TRBJ2-7. The germline gives CDR1 MNHEY, CDR2 SVGEGT. The CDR3 is made up of 14 amino acids. This CDR3 is CASSYSTLTYEQYF.

This sequence joins TRBV6-2 or TRBV6-3 and TRBJ2-7; with no DNA, the TCRdb D assignment of TRBD1 cannot be verified. Per germline, CDR1 MNHEY and CDR2 SVGEGT. The CDR3 loop spans 14 amino acids. The CDR3 spells CASSYGQGFYEQYF.

CDR3: CSASGFPLLGNTIYF. The J gene is TRBJ1-3, the V gene TRBV20-1; TCRdb calls TRBD1, which cannot be checked without DNA. This CDR3 has 15 residues. Germline V lookup: CDR1 DFQATT, CDR2 SNEGSKA (reference sequence).

V gene TRBV6-5 combines with J gene TRBJ2-1; TCRdb designates TRBD2, a call that cannot be tested without DNA. The CDR3 has 14 residues. Germline lookup yields CDR1 MNHEY and CDR2 SVGAGI. This CDR3 is CASRDRASFNEQFF.

The chain is built from TRBV12-5 and TRBJ2-7. Germline V lookup: CDR1 LGHNT, CDR2 FRNRAP. The CDR3 sequence is 13 residues long. CDR3 region: CASAPTAGLEQYF.

J is TRBJ2-7 and V is TRBV3-1. The V gene's germline CDR1 is LGHDT and CDR2 YNNKEL (reference sequence). The CDR3 covers 13 residues. This chain's CDR3 is CASSQALSQEQYF.

The V and J genes are TRBV2 and TRBJ2-2; TCRdb gives TRBD1 as the D gene, but with no DNA this cannot be confirmed. The CDR3 consists of 14 residues. Germline V CDR1 and CDR2: SNHLY, FYNNEI. CDR3 in amino acids: CASSQGQGSGELFF.

V and J are TRBV7-2 and TRBJ1-1; TCRdb's D gene call, TRBD1, goes unchecked for lack of DNA. The CDR3 runs to 13 residues. Looked up from germline, CDR1 is SGHTA and CDR2 is FQGNSA. CDR3 sequence: CASSSMGGLEAFF.

The chain joins TRBV29-1 to TRBJ1-1; the TCRdb call, TRBD1, lacks DNA for checking. Germline CDR1 reads SQVTM; CDR2 reads ANQGSEA. The length of the CDR3 is 12 residues. CDR3 sequence: CSVDQGETEAFF.